This T cell receptor beta chain was captured in a study of CD8+CD57+ T cells in acquired aplastic anemia. For the study at large: DNA recovered from sorted CD4+ and CD8+ cells had a mean of approximately 3.2 ug.

The germline gives CDR1 SQVTM, CDR2 ANQGSEA. CDR3 length equals 12 residues. The V gene lost 4 bases and the J gene lost 8 bases, with 11 bases spanning the gap. This clonotype occurred many times. Patients included in sequencing had previously demonstrated CD8+CD57+ cell expansion by flow cytometry. According to the study, genomic DNA was the template for TCR beta VDJ and CDR3 profiling. MiXCR was run by TCRdb on the reads, yielding one entry per CDR3 protein. The sample consists of 200,000 to 250,000 distinct CDR3 sequences, roughly 50% of them appearing once. This clonotype originated in a human donor with aplastic anemia. The V call is TRBV29-1, the J call TRBJ1-4, with TRBD1 as a possible D gene (5 bases). Sequencing was performed on sorted CD4+, CD8+, or CD8+CD57+ T cells (not recorded which) from PBMCs. CDR3 amino acids: CSVGGAGEKLFF. The CDR3 DNA follows: TGCAGCGTTGGCGGGGCCGGGGAAAAACTGTTTTTT. The full variable domain, rest sourced from reference TRBV29-1 and TRBJ1-4, is SAVISQKPSRDICQRGTSLTIQCQVDSQVTMMFWYRQQPGQSLTLIATANQGSEATYESGFVIDKFPISRPNLTFSTLTVSNMSPEDSSIYLCSVGGAGEKLFFGSGTQLSVL.